The clone carrying this T cell receptor beta chain was found many times. Its antigen is still unknown. The length of the CDR3 is 16 residues. Germline CDR1 is SGHTA and CDR2 is FQGTGA. V gave up 3 bases and J gave up 2 bases, with 14 bases separating them. This entry comes from a study of T cells after yellow fever vaccination. General study findings and limits: Contamination of FACS-sorted repertoires by abundant clonotypes from the bulk population could occur. Among all clonotypes, a small share was observed in both CD4 and CD8 compartments. Primary-vaccination clones mostly resurfaced post-booster (around 95% CD4, approximately 87% CD8).

TCR cDNA was made by 5'RACE template switching, adding a universal primer site and UMIs. Using its own MiXCR run on the 5' RACE reads, TCRdb lists one record per CDR3 protein. The sample lists under 95,000 distinct CDR3 sequences; around 7% were seen once. The receptor comes from a man between 18 and 35 years old who received the YFV17D yellow fever vaccine. The chain uses TRBV7-3 and TRBJ2-1, with D maybe TRBD1 (5 bases). Sample: CD8+ T cells sorted from PBMCs, taken roughly 10 days after the first yellow fever vaccination. CDR3 residues: CASSFGHVSPYNEQFF. The CDR3 DNA sequence: TGTGCCAGCAGCTTCGGACACGTAAGTCCCTACAATGAGCAGTTCTTC.